Sequencing of this TCR beta chain was carried out in a study of CD8 T cells in ankylosing spondylitis. Points from the study as a whole: The study looked at matched synovial fluid samples from ankylosing spondylitis patients. Disease-linked clones were reported to be significantly enriched there. Typical of ankylosing spondylitis blood, it appeared, was a TCR beta motif of under 10 highly homologous variants.

Trimming cost V 0 bases and J 5 bases, with 13 bases left between them. CDR1 is GTSNPN, CDR2 SVGIG, per germline (reference sequence). CDR3 length: 14 residues. This clonotype has at least ten counts. Its specificity is not known. TCRdb recomputed calls from the 5' RACE reads with MiXCR, one row per CDR3 protein. Altogether some 120,000 distinct CDR3 sequences are present, over 6.5% being singletons, with the ten largest covering 12%. The chain combines TRBV30 with TRBJ1-1, with D perhaps TRBD1 (5 bases). The origin of this receptor is a male donor with ankylosing spondylitis or in good health (not recorded which). The specimen was blood, either unsorted or a sorted T cell fraction (not recorded which). CDR3 region: CAWSVRGGGTEAFF. In DNA, the CDR3 is TGTGCCTGGAGTGTACGCGGGGGGGGTACTGAAGCTTTCTTT. Drawing the rest from reference TRBV30 and TRBJ1-1, the complete variable domain is SQTIHQWPATLVQPVGSPLSLECTVEGTSNPNLYWYRQAAGRGLQLLFYSVGIGQISSEVPQNLSASRPQDRQFILSSKKLLLSDSGFYLCAWSVRGGGTEAFFGQGTRLTVV.